This T cell receptor beta chain appears in the sequencing data of a study of blood T cell repertoires in COVID-19 (dated by TCRdb to the early 2020s). Broadly, across the study: Samples from collaborators originated in the United States, Italy and Spain and spanned both the acute and convalescent phases of COVID-19. The material from the prospective study consisted of cDNA or gDNA derived from T cells, B-cell-depleted T cells, or PBMCs. Subjects who had been exposed to COVID-19, were actively infected with it, or had recovered from it provided the deeply sampled blood TCRbeta repertoires that made up the dataset. The repertoires were released in a freely available public database intended as a resource for research on the immune response to SARS-CoV-2. The samples were drawn from the first 160 participants of the ongoing ImmuneRACE study and from about 1,200 subjects provided by 6 global collaborators. Sample metadata almost always included a de-identified subject ID, COVID-19 status, age in years and sex. HLA class I and class II types, where available, came from metadata supplied by the sample provider rather than from assay-based typing.

TCRbeta CDR3 regions were amplified from genomic DNA by means of the immunoSEQ Assay, a bias-controlled multiplex PCR. In the original analysis: Nucleated cell counts per sample were estimated from amplification of reference gene primers within the assay. To quantify the absolute abundance of each unique TCRbeta CDR3 rearrangement, sequence reads were collapsed and filtered. Productive Simpson clonality was computed per sample as the square root of Simpson's diversity index over productive rearrangements. TCRdb took this table from immuneACCESS and kept in-frame rearrangements with V and J called. Such tables lack part of the clones; where checked against another copy, unresolved V genes explain under half of the gap, and the rest is unexplained. V, J and clone size were drawn from that table, and D and trimming were deduced from the DNA. The sample table contains 200,000 to 250,000 clones; only one count was recorded for roughly 82% of them. 9% to 15% of the sample rests with the top ten.

Findings and caveats that apply to the study as a whole: How much clinical and demographic metadata was included differed by source and by participant, and the metadata was provided uncurated.

Remarks on this clone: Its recognized antigen is unknown. Possible read error: a much larger clone is one base away.

Whole blood was collected in K2EDTA tubes by collaborating institutions according to the institutions' own protocols. Collaborator samples were shipped for TCRbeta analysis as frozen whole blood, isolated PBMCs, or DNA extracted from either sample type. Counted from cysteine to phenylalanine, this CDR3 has 12 amino acids. Only the CDR3 part of the read is kept: 36 bases, read in frame from the first base. Taken from the germline V gene, the CDR1 and CDR2 loops are ENHRY and SYGVKD. The V end loses 6 bases and the J end loses 3 bases, and a stretch of 6 bases separates them. This receptor was obtained from an elderly man with acute or convalescent COVID-19. The specimen was peripheral blood. The chain is assembled from TRBV10-3 and TRBJ2-1; perhaps TRBD1 is the D gene, with 6 bases matching. The DNA sequence is given as TGTGCCATCAGGGACAGCTACAATGAGCAGTTCTTC. This sequence encodes CAIRDSYNEQFF.